A selection of T cell receptor beta chains follows, all from one sample in a study of cytomegalovirus exposure and HLA in healthy donors. The repertoire was sequenced with immunoSEQ multiplex PCR; TCRdb's copy has only in-frame clones and lacks some. The data hold 100,000 to 150,000 clones, with over 60% observed a single time. The source material was PBMCs. These receptors all stem from a woman aged 40 to 55 in good health and CMV-seropositive. Each CDR3 is given with its conserved first and last residue. The D gene is left open where the match is weak. Clone size appears in some rows only: once, few, many, or a class for an expanded clone.

TRBD2,.,TRBJ2-7,TRBV2,TGTGCCAGCTCCCCCGGGAGGTTCTCCTACGAGCAGTACTTC,CASSPGRFSYEQYF
TRBD1,.,TRBJ2-1,TRBV6-1,TGTGCCAGCAGCAAAGGGACAGGGGACTACAATGAGCAGTTCTTC,CASSKGTGDYNEQFF
.,.,TRBJ2-5,TRBV7-9,TGTGCCAGCAGCTCGCACAGACAGGGTGGAGGGGAGACCCAGTACTTC,CASSSHRQGGGETQYF
TRBD2,.,TRBJ2-1,TRBV29-1,TGCAGCGTTGTGGGGACTAGACCTTACAATGAGCAGTTCTTC,CSVVGTRPYNEQFF
.,.,TRBJ1-1,TRBV6-1,TGTGCCAGCAGTGAGGGGGCGATGAACACTGAAGCTTTCTTT,CASSEGAMNTEAFF
.,once,TRBJ2-3,TRBV7-2,TGTGCCAGCAGCTTACGGGGGTTGGATACGCAGTATTTT,CASSLRGLDTQYF
TRBD1,few,TRBJ1-2,TRBV28,TGTGCCAGCAGTTTATTAGGGACAGGGAGGCATGGCTACACCTTC,CASSLLGTGRHGYTF
TRBD1,.,TRBJ1-4,TRBV5-6,TGTGCCAGCAGTACCGGACAGGGGGGTGAAAAACTGTTTTTT,CASSTGQGGEKLFF
.,.,TRBJ2-6,TRBV2,TGTGCCAGCAGTAGAGGGACTGGGGCCAACGTCCTGACTTTC,CASSRGTGANVLTF
TRBD2,once,TRBJ2-7,TRBV6-1,TGTGCCAGCACCGAACGGACTAGCGGCTACGAGCAGTACTTC,CASTERTSGYEQYF
.,.,TRBJ2-7,TRBV4-2,TGTGCCAGCAGCCAAGAGGCCCGCGGGATTGGCGAGCAGTACTTC,CASSQEARGIGEQYF
.,.,TRBJ2-5,TRBV4-1,TGCGCCAGCAGCCAATGGGGACTTCAAGAGACCCAGTACTTC,CASSQWGLQETQYF
TRBD1,.,TRBJ2-6,TRBV6-5,TGTGCCAGCAGTTTTGACAGGGGGAATGGGGCCAACGTCCTGACTTTC,CASSFDRGNGANVLTF
.,.,TRBJ2-2,TRBV9,TGTGCCAGCAGCGTAGCCAGGGTTAGCGGGGAGCTGTTTTTT,CASSVARVSGELFF
.,.,TRBJ2-2,TRBV6-5,TGTGCCAGCCGGACGGGGGGCGCGAGCGGGGAGCTGTTTTTT,CASRTGGASGELFF
.,.,TRBJ2-1,TRBV27,TGTGTCAGCGGTCTGAACGGGGTATACAATGAGCAGTTCTTC,CVSGLNGVYNEQFF
TRBD1,few,TRBJ2-2,TRBV7-2,TGTGCCAGCAGCTTAGATCAAGGCAGGGGGCGTGGGGAGCTGTTTTTT,CASSLDQGRGRGELFF
.,few,TRBJ2-1,TRBV19,TGTGCCAGTAGGAGAGCGGACTCCTACAATGAGCAGTTCTTC,CASRRADSYNEQFF
.,.,TRBJ2-5,TRBV5-4,TGTGCCAGCAGCTCTTCAGAGACCCAGTACTTC,CASSSSETQYF
.,.,TRBJ1-6,TRBV28,TGTGCCAGCAGTCCTACAGGCTCGGCTTATAATTCACCCCTCCACTTT,CASSPTGSAYNSPLHF
TRBD1,.,TRBJ2-7,TRBV28,TGTGCCAGCAGTCCAGGGGGTTACGAGCAGTACTTC,CASSPGGYEQYF
TRBD2,.,TRBJ2-5,TRBV10-2,TGCGCCAGCAGCATGACTAGCGGGACACAAGAGACCCAGTACTTC,CASSMTSGTQETQYF
.,.,TRBJ2-1,TRBV28,TGTGCCAGCAGTTTGGGCGGGGTTTACAATGAGCAGTTCTTC,CASSLGGVYNEQFF
.,few,TRBJ2-5,TRBV30,TGTGCCTGGAGTGTACGGGGAGGAGAGACCCAGTACTTC,CAWSVRGGETQYF
.,.,TRBJ1-2,TRBV7-8,TGTGCCAGCAGCTTGCGCGACTTTGACAGCGACTATGGCTACACCTTC,CASSLRDFDSDYGYTF
TRBD1,.,TRBJ2-6,TRBV5-8,TGTGCCAGCAGGGGTGAGGGACAGGGATCTGGGGCCAACGTCCTGACTTTC,CASRGEGQGSGANVLTF
TRBD2,once,TRBJ2-7,TRBV2,TGTGCCATTTTACTAGCGGGAGCCTACGAGCAGTACTTC,CAILLAGAYEQYF
TRBD1,once,TRBJ1-4,TRBV7-9,TGTGCCAGCAGCCGGACAGGGACGGATGAAAAACTGTTTTTT,CASSRTGTDEKLFF
.,.,TRBJ2-5,TRBV5-4,TGTGCCAGCAGCCATGAGCGGGACCAAGAGACCCAGTACTTC,CASSHERDQETQYF
.,few,TRBJ2-7,TRBV6-1,TGTGCCAGCGAAGGGAGGAAAGGGGACTTCTGGGAGCAGTACTTC,CASEGRKGDFWEQYF
TRBD2,.,TRBJ2-5,TRBV28,TGTGCCAGCAGTTTATCAACGGGACTAGCGGGAAGAGAGACCCAGTACTTC,CASSLSTGLAGRETQYF
TRBD1,.,TRBJ1-1,TRBV27,TGTGCCAGCAGTCCACTATGGACAGGGGTGAACACTGAAGCTTTCTTT,CASSPLWTGVNTEAFF
TRBD1,.,TRBJ2-5,TRBV6-1,TGTGCCAGCAGTGAGAAGACAGGGGGAGTAGAGACCCAGTACTTC,CASSEKTGGVETQYF
TRBD1,.,TRBJ1-5,TRBV2,TGTGCCAGCAGTGAAGATCGGACAGGGCGCGGTCAGCCCCAGCATTTT,CASSEDRTGRGQPQHF
.,.,TRBJ2-2,TRBV28,TGTGCCAGCAAAAGGGGGGGCACCGGGGAGCTGTTTTTT,CASKRGGTGELFF
TRBD2,.,TRBJ2-7,TRBV5-1,TGCGCCAGCAGCTTGGCCAGCGGGGTCTCCTACGAGCAGTACTTC,CASSLASGVSYEQYF
.,.,TRBJ2-1,TRBV7-3,TGTGCCAGCAGTCCGCAACCGGGTCCGAGGAATGAGCAGTTCTTC,CASSPQPGPRNEQFF
.,.,TRBJ2-5,TRBV6-1,TGTGCCAGCGGTTGGGGGGTAGAGACCCAGTACTTC,CASGWGVETQYF
TRBD1,.,TRBJ1-1,TRBV7-9,TGTGCTAGCAGCCTGAGACAGGGGGGGAACACTGAAGCTTTCTTT,CASSLRQGGNTEAFF
.,.,TRBJ2-7,TRBV7-6,TGTGCCAGCAGCCCAGGGCGACAGAGTAGCTCCTACGAGCAGTACTTC,CASSPGRQSSSYEQYF
TRBD1,.,TRBJ1-1,TRBV29-1,TGCAGCGTGAGGACAGGCGCGAACACTGAAGCTTTCTTT,CSVRTGANTEAFF
.,.,TRBJ1-2,TRBV5-4,TGTGCCAGCAGCTTGGACAGGGCGGGTGGCTACACCTTC,CASSLDRAGGYTF
.,.,TRBJ1-5,TRBV6-5,TGTGCCAGCGGCCTAGGGGGGGGGCAGGATCAGCCCCAGCATTTT,CASGLGGGQDQPQHF
.,.,TRBJ2-1,TRBV4-1,TGCGCCAGCAGTCGGGGGTTTTCCAATGAGCAGTTCTTC,CASSRGFSNEQFF
TRBD2,.,TRBJ2-2,TRBV11-1,TGTGCCAGCAGCTCAGGACTAGCGATAAACACCGGGGAGCTGTTTTTT,CASSSGLAINTGELFF
TRBD2,once,TRBJ2-7,TRBV19,TGTGCCAGTAGTCCAGGACTAGCGCCCACCTACGAGCAGTACTTC,CASSPGLAPTYEQYF
.,.,TRBJ2-5,TRBV6-5,TGTGCCAGCACCCGGGCGGGGTTGAGTCAAGAGACCCAGTACTTC,CASTRAGLSQETQYF
.,few,TRBJ2-1,TRBV19,TGTGCCAGTAGAGCGCTGACGAACAATGAGCAGTTCTTC,CASRALTNNEQFF
TRBD1,.,TRBJ2-7,TRBV7-9,TGTGCCAGCAGCATCAACAGGGGCGAGCAGTACTTC,CASSINRGEQYF
.,.,TRBJ2-5,TRBV2,TGTGCCAGCAGCGGAGCTACCTTATGGGACACTCTTCAAGAGACCCAGTACTTC,CASSGATLWDTLQETQYF
.,once,TRBJ1-1,TRBV9,TGTGCCAGCAGCGTCGACACCGGGGACACTGAAGCTTTCTTT,CASSVDTGDTEAFF
.,few,TRBJ2-1,TRBV7-2,TGTGCCAGCAGCCCCGAAGGGGGAGTGTTGAATGAGCAGTTCTTC,CASSPEGGVLNEQFF
TRBD1,.,TRBJ2-7,TRBV29-1,TGCAGCGTCGGACGAGGGACAGGCCGGGGGGAGCAGTACTTC,CSVGRGTGRGEQYF
.,.,TRBJ1-4,TRBV9,TGTGCCAGCAGCGTAGAAGGGGATGAAAAACTGTTTTTT,CASSVEGDEKLFF
TRBD1,.,TRBJ2-4,TRBV30,TGTGCCTGGAGTTCAGGGGGACATGCCAAAAACATTCAGTACTTC,CAWSSGGHAKNIQYF